A selection of T cell receptor beta chains follows, all from one sample in a study of OX40 agonist ivuxolimab in advanced cancers. Method: immunoSEQ multiplex PCR; TCRdb's copy keeps in-frame clones and lacks some. The profile shows tens of thousands of clones, about 89% of them singletons. The sequencing here drew on CD4+ or CD8+ T cells sorted from blood, taken in a trial of the OX40 agonist ivuxolimab. These receptors were taken from an adult with an advanced solid tumor such as melanoma, head and neck, liver or kidney cancer. CDR3s include the opening cysteine and the closing phenylalanine or tryptophan. Fields, in order: clone size, CDR3 length, D gene, V gene, J gene, CDR3 protein, CDR3 DNA. A D gene is named only where the DNA matches it firmly. Clone size is not always given. Where it is, it says once, few, many or a class for expanded clones.

NA	15	TRBD2	TRBV11-3	TRBJ2-1	CASSAKRDGYNEQFF	TGTGCCAGCAGCGCTAAGCGGGATGGGTACAATGAGCAGTTCTTC
NA	12	TRBD1	TRBV10-1	TRBJ2-5	CAPAPGTGPVNF	TGCGCGCCAGCACCCGGGACAGGGCCAGTGAACTTC
NA	15	TRBD2	TRBV28	TRBJ2-1	CASSYSRDYYNEQFF	TGTGCCAGCAGTTATAGCCGGGACTACTACAATGAGCAGTTCTTC
NA	15	TRBD1	TRBV6-1	TRBJ2-7	CASSEGSDRAYEQYF	TGTGCCAGCAGTGAAGGATCGGACAGGGCCTACGAGCAGTACTTC
once	13	NA	TRBV14	TRBJ2-5	CASSYTPQRIQYF	TGTGCCAGCAGCTATACCCCCCAGCGGATCCAGTACTTC
NA	16	TRBD1	TRBV9	TRBJ1-4	CASSVGGQGAGEKLFF	TGTGCCAGCAGCGTAGGAGGCCAGGGGGCGGGCGAAAAACTGTTTTTT
NA	15	NA	TRBV4-1	TRBJ2-7	CASSQQSLAGYEQYF	TGCGCCAGCAGCCAACAATCTCTGGCGGGCTACGAGCAGTACTTC
NA	13	NA	TRBV13	TRBJ1-1	CASSYLEKTEAFF	TGTGCCAGCAGCTACCTGGAGAAGACTGAAGCTTTCTTT
NA	15	NA	TRBV6-5	TRBJ2-3	CASSYSPENTDTQYF	TGTGCCAGCAGTTACTCGCCCGAGAACACAGATACGCAGTATTTT
NA	21	NA	TRBV19	TRBJ2-2	CASSIMYSIVLGQTNTGELFF	TGTGCCAGTAGTATAATGTATTCTATCGTATTGGGACAAACGAACACCGGGGAGCTGTTTTTT
once	15	NA	TRBV4-1	TRBJ2-7	CASSQVVGNAYEQYF	TGCGCCAGCAGCCAAGTTGTCGGGAACGCCTACGAGCAGTACTTC
NA	17	TRBD2	TRBV7-9	TRBJ2-7	CASSPLGLAGSTYEQYF	TGTGCCAGCAGCCCACTGGGACTAGCGGGTTCAACCTACGAGCAGTACTTC
NA	14	NA	TRBV25-1	TRBJ1-1	CASSEYTTAAEAFF	TGTGCCAGCAGTGAATATACGACAGCGGCTGAAGCTTTCTTT
NA	16	NA	TRBV7-2	TRBJ2-7	CASSTPRQGGSYEQYF	TGTGCCAGCAGCACGCCAAGACAGGGAGGGTCCTACGAGCAGTACTTC
NA	13	TRBD2	TRBV29-1	TRBJ2-1	CSVETSGYNEQFF	TGCAGCGTCGAGACTAGCGGTTACAATGAGCAGTTCTTC
NA	16	NA	TRBV27	TRBJ2-1	CASSLANSRVLNEQFF	TGTGCCAGCAGTTTAGCGAACTCGAGGGTACTGAATGAGCAGTTCTTC
NA	15	NA	TRBV27	TRBJ1-2	CASSFGGIQNYGYTF	TGTGCCAGCAGTTTTGGCGGAATCCAAAACTATGGCTACACCTTC
NA	13	TRBD2	TRBV7-9	TRBJ2-1	CASSVGLVNEQFF	TGTGCCAGCAGCGTCGGACTAGTCAATGAGCAGTTCTTC
NA	14	TRBD1	TRBV10-1	TRBJ1-2	CAIEQGWVNYGYTF	TGCGCCATCGAACAGGGGTGGGTAAACTATGGCTACACCTTC
NA	15	NA	TRBV11-2	TRBJ1-6	CASSSVANPNSPLHF	TGTGCCAGCAGCTCCGTCGCGAACCCTAATTCACCCCTCCACTTT
NA	13	TRBD1	TRBV28	TRBJ1-6	CASSVTGDSPLHF	TGTGCCAGCAGTGTAACAGGGGATTCACCCCTCCACTTT
few	15	NA	TRBV7-7	TRBJ2-5	CASSPREGGWQTQYF	TGTGCTAGCAGCCCTAGGGAAGGGGGATGGCAGACCCAGTACTTC
NA	17	TRBD1	TRBV13	TRBJ2-1	CASSSTEGAAKYNEQFF	TGTGCCAGCAGCTCCACAGAGGGGGCGGCAAAATACAATGAGCAGTTCTTC
NA	14	NA	TRBV9	TRBJ2-3	CASSVVVRGDTQYF	TGTGCCAGCAGCGTAGTAGTAAGGGGGGATACGCAGTATTTT
NA	16	NA	TRBV7-9	TRBJ2-7	CASSTPGAATTYEQYF	TGTGCCAGCAGCACCCCAGGAGCGGCCACAACTTACGAGCAGTACTTC
NA	16	NA	TRBV27	TRBJ2-7	CASSLSGGNYAYEQYF	TGTGCCAGCAGTTTATCGGGCGGGAACTATGCCTACGAGCAGTACTTC
NA	17	TRBD2	TRBV9	TRBJ2-1	CASSVLETSGYYNEQFF	TGTGCCAGCAGCGTCCTTGAGACTAGCGGGTACTACAATGAGCAGTTCTTC
NA	17	TRBD2	TRBV10-3	TRBJ2-1	CAISESRLRRGGDEQFF	TGTGCCATCAGTGAGTCGCGGTTACGCCGGGGGGGCGATGAGCAGTTCTTC
NA	12	NA	TRBV9	TRBJ2-5	CASSVAQETQYF	TGTGCCAGCAGCGTAGCTCAAGAGACCCAGTACTTC
NA	13	NA	TRBV4-1	TRBJ2-3	CASSPLSSDTQYF	TGCGCCAGCAGCCCCCTCAGTAGCGATACGCAGTATTTT
NA	12	NA	TRBV29-1	TRBJ1-2	CSVGTKYYGYTF	TGCAGCGTAGGGACCAAATACTATGGCTACACCTTC
NA	15	NA	TRBV7-8	TRBJ2-7	CASSLGLVFLDEQYF	TGTGCCAGCAGCTTAGGACTAGTCTTTTTGGACGAGCAGTACTTC
few	13	TRBD1	TRBV29-1	TRBJ1-1	CSVRTGMNTEAFF	TGCAGCGTAAGGACAGGGATGAACACTGAAGCTTTCTTT
NA	18	TRBD2	TRBV13	TRBJ2-4	CASSSTSGGLLAKNIQYF	TGTGCCAGCAGCTCTACTAGCGGGGGGCTTCTAGCCAAAAACATTCAGTACTTC
NA	13	TRBD2	TRBV2	TRBJ2-1	CASNPGEGNEQFF	TGTGCCAGCAACCCCGGGGAGGGGAATGAGCAGTTCTTC
NA	14	NA	TRBV28	TRBJ1-4	CASSLAGGLVKLFF	TGTGCCAGCAGTTTAGCTGGGGGGCTTGTAAAACTGTTTTTT
NA	16	NA	TRBV6-6	TRBJ1-1	CASSYSGGRRDTEAFF	TGTGCCAGCAGTTACTCCGGGGGCAGGAGGGACACTGAAGCTTTCTTT
NA	15	NA	TRBV27	TRBJ1-2	CASSPSGRGLYGYTF	TGTGCCAGCTCCCCCTCGGGCAGGGGCTTATATGGCTACACCTTC
NA	14	TRBD1	TRBV4-2	TRBJ2-7	CASSQDRGTYEQYF	TGTGCCAGCAGCCAGGACAGGGGTACCTACGAGCAGTACTTC
NA	16	NA	TRBV28	TRBJ2-3	CASSYDGKSSTDTQYF	TGTGCCAGCAGTTATGACGGCAAATCTAGCACAGATACGCAGTATTTT
NA	15	NA	TRBV30	TRBJ1-3	CAWSVPGFSGNTIYF	TGTGCCTGGAGTGTACCAGGCTTCTCTGGAAACACCATATATTTT
NA	13	NA	TRBV27	TRBJ2-7	CASSLGPFYEQYF	TGTGCCAGCAGTTTGGGCCCTTTCTACGAGCAGTACTTC
few	14	NA	TRBV4-1	TRBJ2-1	CASSQVGETNEQFF	TGCGCCAGCAGCCAAGTTGGGGAGACGAATGAGCAGTTCTTC
NA	14	TRBD2	TRBV7-6	TRBJ2-7	CASSPTGTSYEQYF	TGTGCCAGCAGCCCAACCGGGACTAGCTACGAGCAGTACTTC
NA	12	NA	TRBV7-2	TRBJ2-3	CASSLFRDTQYF	TGTGCCAGCAGCTTGTTCAGGGATACGCAGTATTTT